These 24 T cell receptor beta chains came from one sample sequenced in a study of blood T cell repertoires in COVID-19. Measured with immunoSEQ multiplex PCR; TCRdb has only the in-frame clones, and not every one. This sample yields around 130,000 clones, of which approximately 80% are seen a single time; more than 9% belongs to the top ten. The sequenced sample consisted of peripheral blood. The receptors here all came from an older woman with acute or convalescent COVID-19.

This CDR3 reads CASSIGLGDYGYTF. CDR3 nucleotide sequence: TGTGCCAGTAGTATAGGTCTGGGCGACTATGGCTACACCTTC. The V and J genes are TRBV19 and TRBJ1-2; D is uncertain. Trimming left V 1 base short and J 3 bases short, with 9 bases between. The germline CDR1 and CDR2 sequences are LNHDA and SQIVND (reference sequence). CDR3 length: 14 residues.

The table lists this clone with a few counts. This sequence joins TRBV11-2 and TRBJ1-3; D gene uncertain. V was shortened by 5 bases and J by 4 bases, with 9 bases between the two germline ends. The germline CDR1 and CDR2 sequences are SGHAT and FQNNGV. This CDR3 has 13 residues. The CDR3 sequence is CASSPSVGNTIYF. The DNA for the CDR3 is TGTGCCAGCAGCCCCTCAGTAGGAAACACCATATATTTT.

The rearrangement links TRBV28 to TRBJ1-2; D is possibly TRBD1 (6 bases). From germline, CDR1 is MDHEN and CDR2 SYDVKM. The germline V and J ends were trimmed by 8 bases and 2 bases, with 18 bases remaining between them. This CDR3 is built from 15 residues. The CDR3 DNA reads TGTGCCAGCCATCCGGGCGACAGGCGCAACTATGGCTACACCTTC. It codes for CASHPGDRRNYGYTF.

The chain uses TRBV24-1 and TRBJ1-1; tentatively, D is TRBD1 (5 bases). Per the germline V gene, CDR1 is KGHDR and CDR2 is SFDVKD. V lost 0 bases, J lost 10 bases, and 14 bases lay in between. The CDR3 loop spans 14 amino acids. CDR3: CATSDLHGRRGAFF. The CDR3 region has the DNA TGTGCCACCAGTGATTTGCATGGGAGGAGGGGAGCTTTCTTT.

V is TRBV10-3 and J is TRBJ1-1, with D possibly matching TRBD1 (6 bases). CDR1 ENHRY and CDR2 SYGVKD come from the germline V gene. CDR3 length equals 14 residues. V lost 6 bases, J lost 1 base, and 12 bases lay in between. The CDR3 protein is CAISSGTQNTEAFF. Here the CDR3 DNA reads TGTGCCATCAGCTCCGGGACACAGAACACTGAAGCTTTCTTT.

The rearrangement joins TRBV7-7 to TRBJ2-1, with D possibly TRBD1 on 5 matching bases. Trimming took off 2 bases at V and 5 bases at J, with 7 bases between the two ends. Per germline, CDR1 SSHAT and CDR2 FNYEAQ (reference sequence). This CDR3 has 13 amino acids. Here the CDR3 reads CASSLQGHNEQFF. The CDR3 DNA follows: TGTGCCAGCAGCTTACAGGGTCACAATGAGCAGTTCTTC.

This clone has only a few counts. The V call is TRBV10-1, the J call TRBJ2-2, with D perhaps TRBD2 (6 bases). Germline V gene data show CDR1 as WNHNN and CDR2 as SYGVQD (reference sequence). The CDR3 loop spans 14 amino acids. V was cut by 5 bases and J by 6 bases, with 13 bases left in between. The CDR3 here is CASSQTRDSGELFF. CDR3 bases: TGCGCCAGCAGTCAGACCCGGGACTCCGGGGAGCTGTTTTTT.

On this clone: The sample has other DNA sequences that encode this CDR3 too. The CDR3, as DNA: TGTGCCAGCAGCCCAGAGGGGGAGCGCCCTAACACTGAAGCTTTCTTT. Encoded protein: CASSPEGERPNTEAFF. The chain employs TRBV7-9 and TRBJ1-1; D is possibly TRBD1 (6 bases). The CDR3 is made up of 16 amino acids. Trimming left V 5 bases short and J 2 bases short, with 18 bases between. Per the germline V gene, CDR1 is SEHNR and CDR2 is FQNEAQ (reference sequence).

The chain employs TRBV6-5 and TRBJ1-2, with TRBD1 matching over 7 bases. This CDR3 is 14 amino acids long. CDR1 MNHEY and CDR2 SVGAGI come from the germline V gene. In nucleotides, the CDR3 is TGTGCGGGTCGAGGGACAGAGAGTAACTATGGCTACACCTTC. This encodes CAGRGTESNYGYTF.

This clone showed up just once. V and J are TRBV2 and TRBJ1-1, with TRBD1 matching over 7 bases. The ends lost 5 bases at V and 0 bases at J; junction bases unmatched: 3. The CDR3 covers 14 residues. CDR1 SNHLY and CDR2 FYNNEI come from the germline V gene. The CDR3 loop is CASSIQGMNTEAFF. Here the CDR3 DNA reads TGTGCCAGCAGTATACAGGGGATGAACACTGAAGCTTTCTTT.

This clone was recorded once. The chain recombines TRBV9 with TRBJ2-1; 11 nucleotides line up with TRBD2. V shed 4 bases, J shed 4 bases, and the junction held 7 bases outside the gene matches. Germline V CDR1 and CDR2: SGDLS, YYNGEE. This CDR3 region has 16 residues. CDR3 bases: TGTGCCAGCAGCCCGGAGGGACTAGCGGAATACAATGAGCAGTTCTTC. Translation: CASSPEGLAEYNEQFF.

The chain joins TRBV24-1 to TRBJ2-5, with TRBD1 identical over 7 bases. The germline V gene encodes CDR1 KGHDR and CDR2 SFDVKD. This CDR3 comprises 17 residues. The ends lost 0 bases at V and 3 bases at J; junction bases unmatched: 9. In DNA form, the CDR3 reads TGTGCCACCAGTGATTTGAATCTGGGACAGCAGAAAGAGACCCAGTACTTC. This gives the protein CATSDLNLGQQKETQYF.

This chain connects TRBV6-6 to TRBJ1-2; D is unresolved. CDR1 MNHNY and CDR2 SVGAGI come from the germline V gene (reference sequence). There are 14 residues in the CDR3. V lost 2 bases and J 2 bases, leaving 9 bases between the germline ends. The CDR3 nucleotides read TGTGCCAGCAGTTACGACGGCGGAAACTATGGCTACACCTTC. This translates into CASSYDGGNYGYTF.

The chain joins TRBV2 to TRBJ2-7; TRBD1 matches 8 bases. With 7 bases clipped from V and 2 bases from J, the junction kept 1 base outside the gene matches. CDR3 length: 12 residues. Germline CDR1 is SNHLY and CDR2 is FYNNEI. In DNA form, the CDR3 reads TGTGCCAGCAAGGACAGGGCCTACGAGCAGTACTTC. Its protein is CASKDRAYEQYF.

This clone was picked up a small number of times. This rearrangement joins TRBV5-1 to TRBJ1-1; the D is unclear. Germline assignment: CDR1 SGHRS and CDR2 YFSETQ. The CDR3 covers 14 residues. Trimming took off 3 bases at V and 2 bases at J, with 11 bases between the two ends. The DNA of the CDR3 is TGCGCCAGCAGCTCGGAGAGGAGTAACACTGAAGCTTTCTTT. This encodes CASSSERSNTEAFF. Variable domain in full (rest from reference TRBV5-1 and TRBJ1-1): KAGVTQTPRYLIKTRGQQVTLSCSPISGHRSVSWYQQTPGQGLQFLFEYFSETQRNKGNFPGRFSGRQFSNSRSEMNVSTLELGDSALYLCASSSERSNTEAFFGQGTRLTVV.

This chain uses TRBV24-1 with TRBJ2-5; the match to TRBD1 covers 10 bases. This CDR3 has 15 amino acids. Germline assignment: CDR1 KGHDR and CDR2 SFDVKD. The junction had 6 bases not matched to a gene; V was cut back by 5 bases and J by 4 bases. CDR3 nucleotide sequence: TGTGCCACCAGTGGGGGGGACAGGGGCCGAGAGACCCAGTACTTC. Its translation: CATSGGDRGRETQYF.

The genes are TRBV5-4 and TRBJ1-6; D is uncertain. The CDR3 totals 12 residues. V was shortened by 4 bases and J by 7 bases, with 6 bases between the two germline ends. Germline CDR1 SGHNT, CDR2 YYREEE (reference sequence). CDR3 sequence reads: CASSPGNSPLHF. In DNA form, the CDR3 reads TGTGCCAGCAGCCCCGGGAATTCACCCCTCCACTTT. Full variable domain (missing parts from reference TRBV5-4 and TRBJ1-6): ETGVTQSPTHLIKTRGQQVTLRCSSQSGHNTVSWYQQALGQGPQFIFQYYREEENGRGNFPPRFSGLQFPNYSSELNVNALELDDSALYLCASSPGNSPLHFGNGTRLTVT.

There are a few counts of this clone. The chain carries TRBV5-1 and TRBJ1-4, with 11 bases that match TRBD1. J gave up 3 bases and V 7 bases, and 14 bases lay outside the gene matches. Germline values: CDR1 SGHRS, CDR2 YFSETQ. CDR3 length: 18 amino acids. CDR3 coding DNA: TGCGCCAGCTCTACAGCTGGCGGACAGGGGGCGCCTAATGAAAAACTGTTTTTT. This encodes CASSTAGGQGAPNEKLFF.

The chain has TRBV30 and TRBJ2-1; TRBD1 matches at 7 bases. CDR1 is GTSNPN and CDR2 is SVGIG in the germline V gene (reference sequence). This CDR3 contains 15 residues. Germline trimming cut 2 bases from V and 3 bases from J; bases unmatched to any gene: 7. DNA of the CDR3: TGTGCCTGGAGTAGCCCAGGGGGTTTCTACAATGAGCAGTTCTTC. Protein product: CAWSSPGGFYNEQFF.

The chain carries TRBV14 and TRBJ2-5; 9 bases line up with TRBD1. The CDR3 is made up of 14 amino acids. V dropped 3 bases and J dropped 7; count of bases not matched to a gene: 6. The V gene's germline CDR1 is SGHDN and CDR2 FVKESK. This CDR3 is CASSQGRTGVTQYF. For the CDR3, the DNA is TGTGCCAGCAGCCAGGGCCGGACAGGGGTGACCCAGTACTTC.

This chain joins TRBV4-1 and TRBJ1-2; possible D gene TRBD1, 6 bases. Germline V lookup: CDR1 MGHRA, CDR2 YSYEKL. This CDR3 spans 15 amino acids. V was shortened by 1 base and J by 11 bases, with 20 bases between the two germline ends. The CDR3 here is CASSQVQGPMLRYTF. CDR3 coding DNA: TGCGCCAGCAGCCAAGTACAGGGTCCCATGCTGAGGTACACCTTC.

In its sample, this clone was seen a few times. The V call is TRBV19, the J call TRBJ1-2, with 7 bases aligning to TRBD1. The J segment lost 6 bases and the V segment lost 4 bases, leaving 8 bases of the junction unmatched. In germline, CDR1 is LNHDA, CDR2 SQIVND (reference sequence). This CDR3 has 14 amino acids. This CDR3 is CASSTAGGTHGYTF. The CDR3 coding sequence is TGTGCCAGTAGTACCGCAGGGGGGACTCATGGCTACACCTTC.

This chain joins TRBV6-5 and TRBJ2-5; 7 bases are shared with TRBD2. The germline CDR1 and CDR2 sequences are MNHEY and SVGAGI. The trim removed 6 bases at V and 4 bases at J, leaving 5 bases unmatched. The CDR3 loop spans 13 amino acids. The CDR3 DNA sequence: TGTGCCAGCAGACCTAGCGGAGTAGAGACCCAGTACTTC. It yields the protein CASRPSGVETQYF.

This clone came up once. The chain couples TRBV5-1 to TRBJ1-6, with TRBD1 matching over 9 bases. Germline values: CDR1 SGHRS, CDR2 YFSETQ. CDR3 size: 15 residues. V lost 1 base, J lost 8 bases, and 4 bases stayed unmatched. This CDR3 is CASSLSRTGDSPLHF. CDR3 nucleotides: TGCGCCAGCAGCTTGAGTAGGACAGGGGATTCACCCCTCCACTTT.